This record looks at one T cell receptor (beta chain) sequence and its context. Its antigen is unidentified. The CDR3 covers 20 residues. The entry originates in a study of T cells in localized non-small cell lung cancer. Study results and limitations: Greater blood T cell density accompanied longer overall survival. Tumor trailed uninvolved adjacent lung in T cell clonality, which peaked there. The appearance of a median about 62 of the top 100 tumor clones was seen in adjacent lung.

TCRdb's copy holds only in-frame clones and misses some; the assay was immunoSEQ multiplex PCR. The table shows some 71,000 clones, with approximately 84% occurring only once. This sequence originates from a female donor over 55 with stage I lung adenocarcinoma. The genes are TRBV21-1 and TRBJ2-6; TRBD2 is the table's D call, not checked against the DNA. TRBV21-1 is deemed a pseudogene. This material consisted of peripheral blood, taken before any cancer treatment. CDR3 coding DNA: TGTGCCAGCAGCATTGGGACGCGGGGGCTGCCGAACTCTGGGGCCAACGTCCTGACTTTC. Amino acids: CASSIGTRGLPNSGANVLTF.